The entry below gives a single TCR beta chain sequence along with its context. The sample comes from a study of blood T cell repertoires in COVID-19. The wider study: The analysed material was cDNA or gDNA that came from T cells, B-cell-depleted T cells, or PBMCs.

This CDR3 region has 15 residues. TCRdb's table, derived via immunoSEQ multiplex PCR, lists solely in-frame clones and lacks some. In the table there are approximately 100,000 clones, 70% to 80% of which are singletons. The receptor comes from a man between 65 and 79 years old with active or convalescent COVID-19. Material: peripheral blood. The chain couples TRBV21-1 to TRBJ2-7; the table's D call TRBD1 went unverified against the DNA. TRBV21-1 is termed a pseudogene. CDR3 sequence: CASSNPRDSDYEQYF. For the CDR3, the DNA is TGTGCCAGCAGCAACCCCAGGGACAGCGACTACGAGCAGTACTTC.